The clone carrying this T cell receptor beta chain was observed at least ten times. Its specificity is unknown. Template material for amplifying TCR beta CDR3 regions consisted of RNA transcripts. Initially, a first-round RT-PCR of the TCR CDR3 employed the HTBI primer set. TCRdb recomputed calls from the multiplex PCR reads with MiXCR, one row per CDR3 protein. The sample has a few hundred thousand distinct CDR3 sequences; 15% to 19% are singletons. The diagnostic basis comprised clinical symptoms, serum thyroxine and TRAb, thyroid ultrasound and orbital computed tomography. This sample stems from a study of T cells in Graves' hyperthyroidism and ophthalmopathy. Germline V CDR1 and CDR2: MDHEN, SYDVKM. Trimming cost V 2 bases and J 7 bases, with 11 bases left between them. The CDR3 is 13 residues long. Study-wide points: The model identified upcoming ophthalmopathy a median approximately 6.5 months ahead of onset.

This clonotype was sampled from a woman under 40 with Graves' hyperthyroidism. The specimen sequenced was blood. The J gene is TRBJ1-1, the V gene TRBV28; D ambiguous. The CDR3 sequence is CASSLRGGIEAFF. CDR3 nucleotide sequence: TGTGCCAGCAGTTTACGGGGAGGTATTGAAGCTTTCTTT.